These T cell receptor beta chains were read from a single sample in a study of regulatory T cells in long-lasting Graves disease. MiXCR, run by TCRdb on the multiplex PCR reads, gives a single entry per CDR3 protein. The sample carries roughly 400,000 distinct CDR3 sequences, approximately 15% recorded once. These records were also assigned to another study, of T cells in Graves' hyperthyroidism and ophthalmopathy.

The specimen was peripheral blood mononuclear cells (PBMCs), collected at new diagnosis, from a patient treated with antithyroid drugs. These receptors all stem from a woman in her 40s with Graves disease. Each CDR3 is given without its conserved first and last residue.

V,J,CDR3
TRBV28,TRBJ1-5,ASSTQGQPQH
TRBV19,TRBJ1-1,ASSTTGLGNTEAF
TRBV6-2/TRBV6-3,TRBJ1-4,ASSLGRDEKLF
TRBV2,TRBJ2-2,ASSSDGTGELF
TRBV6-1,TRBJ2-1,ASRLAGGDEQF
TRBV6-5,TRBJ2-1,ASSYNSYNEQF
TRBV4-2,TRBJ1-5,ASSQEQGAFNQPQH
TRBV19,TRBJ2-1,ASSPAYNEQF
TRBV5-1,TRBJ2-5,ASSGGQETQY
TRBV29-1,TRBJ2-1,SASWGQGTEQF
TRBV19,TRBJ1-1,ASKGQPDTEAF
TRBV7-8,TRBJ2-2,ASSLVGKAGELF
TRBV3-1,TRBJ2-3,ASSQRHSTSETSTDTQY
TRBV20-1,TRBJ1-4,SARRNEKLF
TRBV20-1,TRBJ2-1,SASGSLAEEGYEQF
TRBV4-1,TRBJ2-1,ASSQDPELAGVVNEQF
TRBV6-1,TRBJ2-2,ASSDGGLSGELF
TRBV30,TRBJ2-1,AWRGGGNEQF
TRBV6-1,TRBJ2-2,ASSPDTNTGELF
TRBV11-2,TRBJ2-1,ASSRTGLAGRNEQF
TRBV12-3/TRBV12-4,TRBJ1-1,ASTLPTENTEAF
TRBV4-2,TRBJ1-1,ASSQGTNMNTEAF
TRBV3-1,TRBJ2-1,ASSHLASDEQF
TRBV24-1,TRBJ2-7,ATSDSKVSWEQY
TRBV5-6,TRBJ2-4,ASSGGDIQY
TRBV3-1,TRBJ2-1,ASSQGRAGKDGNEQF
TRBV27,TRBJ2-3,ASSSGTGGGTDTQY
TRBV28,TRBJ2-3,ASSRMAAYTDTQY
TRBV19,TRBJ1-5,ASSPRRGSPQH
TRBV29-1,TRBJ2-5,SAVLDRVETQY
TRBV3-1,TRBJ1-3,ASSQGIRDTIY
TRBV6-1,TRBJ2-1,ASSKTGASYNEQF
TRBV12-3/TRBV12-4,TRBJ2-1,ASSLSLDNEQF
TRBV7-9,TRBJ2-3,ASLRDSAETSTDTQY
TRBV28,TRBJ2-3,ASSLGLAGGFTDTQY
TRBV6-5,TRBJ1-4,ASSYSPGEGRIEKLF
TRBV29-1,TRBJ2-7,SVVAGTSYEQY
TRBV2,TRBJ2-4,ASSEGGLGSLAKNIQY
TRBV13,TRBJ2-1,ASSLEGIAQF
TRBV7-2,TRBJ2-7,ASSVDRGGPYEQY
TRBV25-1,TRBJ2-1,ASGGSGSLYEQF
TRBV11-3,TRBJ2-7,ASSLPADRGGRVEQY
TRBV19,TRBJ2-1,ASSDRSGFDEQF
TRBV12-3/TRBV12-4,TRBJ1-1,ASSANVGGAGNTEAF
TRBV20-1,TRBJ2-2,SAYTQTNTGELF
TRBV9,TRBJ2-7,ASSPSPSSYEQY
TRBV12-3/TRBV12-4,TRBJ2-5,ASSQGTTETQY
TRBV18,TRBJ2-1,ASSPQGFYNEQF